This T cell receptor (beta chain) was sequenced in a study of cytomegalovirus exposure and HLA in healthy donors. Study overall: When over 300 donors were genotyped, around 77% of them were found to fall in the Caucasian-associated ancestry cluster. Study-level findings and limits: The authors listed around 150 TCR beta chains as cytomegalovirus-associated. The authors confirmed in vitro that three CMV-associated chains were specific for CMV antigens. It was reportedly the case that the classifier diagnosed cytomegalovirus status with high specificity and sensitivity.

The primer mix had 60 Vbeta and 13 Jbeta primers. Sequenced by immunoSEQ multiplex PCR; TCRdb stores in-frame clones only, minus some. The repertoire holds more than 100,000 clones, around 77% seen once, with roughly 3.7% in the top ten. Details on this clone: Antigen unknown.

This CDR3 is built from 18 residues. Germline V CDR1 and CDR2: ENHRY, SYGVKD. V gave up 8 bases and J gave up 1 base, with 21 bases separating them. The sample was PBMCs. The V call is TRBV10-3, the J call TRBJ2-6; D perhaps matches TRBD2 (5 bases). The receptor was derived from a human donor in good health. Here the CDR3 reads CAILDEGKDFSGANVLTF. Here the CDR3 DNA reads TGTGCCATCCTCGACGAGGGTAAGGACTTTTCTGGGGCCAACGTCCTGACTTTC.